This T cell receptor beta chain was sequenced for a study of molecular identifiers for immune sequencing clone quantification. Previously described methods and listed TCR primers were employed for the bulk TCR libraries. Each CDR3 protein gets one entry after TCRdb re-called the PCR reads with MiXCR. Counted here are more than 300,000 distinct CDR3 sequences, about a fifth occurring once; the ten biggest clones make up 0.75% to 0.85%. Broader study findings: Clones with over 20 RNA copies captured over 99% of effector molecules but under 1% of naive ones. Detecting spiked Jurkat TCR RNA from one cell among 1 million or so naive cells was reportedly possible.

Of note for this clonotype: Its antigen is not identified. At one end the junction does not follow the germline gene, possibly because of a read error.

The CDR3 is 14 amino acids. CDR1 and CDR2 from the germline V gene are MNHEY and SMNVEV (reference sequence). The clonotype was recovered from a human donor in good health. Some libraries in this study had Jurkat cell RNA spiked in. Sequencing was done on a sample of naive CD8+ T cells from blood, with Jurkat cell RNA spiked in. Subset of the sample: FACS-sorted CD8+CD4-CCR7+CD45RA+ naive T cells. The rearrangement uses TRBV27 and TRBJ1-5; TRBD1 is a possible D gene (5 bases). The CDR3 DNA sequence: TGTGCCAGCAGTTTAGGAGGGGTGGGTCAGCCCCGGCATTTT. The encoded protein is CASSLGGVGQPRHF.